A single TCR beta chain is shown here with its context. It has no known antigen specificity. Base-call qualities are not available, and no considerably larger clone is one nucleotide away. The CDR3 runs 12 amino acids, cysteine and phenylalanine included. Only the CDR3 part of the read is kept: 36 bases, read in frame from the first base. The trim is 7 bases for V and 4 bases for J, with a gap of 13 bases between the germline ends. In the germline V gene, CDR1 corresponds to SQVTM and CDR2 to ANQGSEA. In the prospective study, participants were about 18 to 95 years old, resided in about two dozen geographic areas of the United States, and were enrolled through a virtual design. In the prospective study, participants were assigned to cohorts based on the clinical history participants reported in a screening survey and a study questionnaire. ImmuneRACE Cohort 3 recovered participants were defined by two consecutive negative NP/OP PCR tests, healthcare professional clearance, or symptom resolution. Each participant in the prospective study had whole blood, serum and a nasopharyngeal or oropharyngeal swab collected by mobile phlebotomists. Over a roughly 2-month period, participants in the prospective study had the option of providing additional blood draws and questionnaires. Prospective study blood samples were shipped either frozen or at room temperature before DNA extraction.

This entry comes from a study of blood T cell repertoires in COVID-19 (TCRdb year 2020). The study in broad terms: Collaborator samples came from the United States, Italy and Spain and covered acute and convalescent phases of COVID-19. The material from the prospective study consisted of cDNA or gDNA derived from T cells, B-cell-depleted T cells, or PBMCs. The dataset comprised deeply sampled blood TCRbeta repertoires from subjects exposed to, actively infected with, or recovered from COVID-19. The repertoires were made available in a free public database intended to serve as a resource for research on the immune response to SARS-CoV-2. Samples came from the ongoing ImmuneRACE study (first 160 participants) plus 1,254 subjects from 6 global collaborators. Nearly every sample came with metadata listing a de-identified subject ID, COVID-19 status, age in years and sex. HLA class I and class II types, where available, came from metadata supplied by the sample provider rather than from assay-based typing.

TCRbeta CDR3 regions were amplified from genomic DNA using the immunoSEQ Assay, a bias-controlled multiplex PCR. The source study handled its data this way. The number of nucleated cells in each sample was estimated from the amplification of reference gene primers within the assay. To quantify the absolute abundance of each unique TCRbeta CDR3 rearrangement, sequence reads were collapsed and filtered. For each sample, productive Simpson clonality was calculated as the square root of Simpson's diversity index across productive rearrangements. TCRdb carries this immuneACCESS record with in-frame sequences only. Its versions omit some clonotypes, under half of them owing to an unresolved V gene in the studies checked, with the rest unexplained. Clone size and the V and J calls come from that table; the DNA yielded D and trimming. Counted in this sample were approximately 170,000 clones; approximately 84% of them appeared once. Roughly 3.2% of the sample comes from the top ten.

On the study overall, not on this receptor specifically: The quantity of clinical and demographic metadata differed by source and by participant and was supplied without curation.

Sequencing was done on a sample of PBMCs or T cells enriched from blood (not recorded which). Recombination connected TRBV29-1 to TRBJ1-2; the D region possibly corresponds to TRBD1 (6 bases align). This clonotype originated in a woman aged 30 to 39 who had recovered from COVID-19. CDR3 reads: CSATGTRYGYTF. In nucleotides, the sequence is TGCAGCGCAACCGGGACACGCTATGGCTACACCTTC.